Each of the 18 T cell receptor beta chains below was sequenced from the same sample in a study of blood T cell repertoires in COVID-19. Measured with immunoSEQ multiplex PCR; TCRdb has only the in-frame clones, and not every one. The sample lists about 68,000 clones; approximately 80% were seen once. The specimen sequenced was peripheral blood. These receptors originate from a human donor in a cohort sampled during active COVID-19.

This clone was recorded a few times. The CDR3 spells CASSYSKQLHNEQFF. Written as DNA, the CDR3 is TGTGCCAGCAGTTACTCGAAACAGTTACACAATGAGCAGTTCTTC. The chain employs TRBV6-6 and TRBJ2-1; D gene unclear. CDR1 MNHNY and CDR2 SVGAGI come from the germline V gene (reference sequence). The CDR3 contains 15 residues. Trimming took off 0 bases at V and 5 bases at J, with 11 bases between the two ends.

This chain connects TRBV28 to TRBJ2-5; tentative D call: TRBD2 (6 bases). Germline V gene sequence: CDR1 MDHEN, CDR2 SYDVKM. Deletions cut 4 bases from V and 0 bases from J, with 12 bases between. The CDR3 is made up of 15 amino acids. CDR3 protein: CASSSGTDYQETQYF. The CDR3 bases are TGTGCCAGCAGTTCCGGGACTGATTACCAAGAGACCCAGTACTTC. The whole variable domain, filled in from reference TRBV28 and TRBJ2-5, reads DVKVTQSSRYLVKRTGEKVFLECVQDMDHENMFWYRQDPGLGLRLIYFSYDVKMKEKGDIPEGYSVSREKKERFSLILESASTNQTSMYLCASSSGTDYQETQYFGPGTRLLVL.

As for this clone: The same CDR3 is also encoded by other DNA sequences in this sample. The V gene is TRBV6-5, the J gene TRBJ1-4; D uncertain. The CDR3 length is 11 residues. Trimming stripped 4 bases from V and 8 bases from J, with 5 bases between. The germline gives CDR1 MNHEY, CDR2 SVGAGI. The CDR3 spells CASSSGEKLFF. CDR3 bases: TGTGCCAGCAGTTCCGGGGAAAAACTGTTTTTT.

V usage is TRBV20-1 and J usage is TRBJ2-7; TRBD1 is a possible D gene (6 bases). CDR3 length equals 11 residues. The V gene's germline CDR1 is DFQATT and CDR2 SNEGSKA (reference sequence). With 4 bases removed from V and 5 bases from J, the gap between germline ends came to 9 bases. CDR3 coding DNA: TGCAGTGCTAAACAGGGTAACGAGCAGTACGTC. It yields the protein CSAKQGNEQYV.

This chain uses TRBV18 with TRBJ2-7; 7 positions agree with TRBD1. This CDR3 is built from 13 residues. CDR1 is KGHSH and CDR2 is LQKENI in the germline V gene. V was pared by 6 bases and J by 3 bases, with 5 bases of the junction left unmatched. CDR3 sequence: CASSPGQIYEQYV. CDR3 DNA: TGTGCCAGCTCGCCGGGACAGATCTACGAGCAGTACGTC.

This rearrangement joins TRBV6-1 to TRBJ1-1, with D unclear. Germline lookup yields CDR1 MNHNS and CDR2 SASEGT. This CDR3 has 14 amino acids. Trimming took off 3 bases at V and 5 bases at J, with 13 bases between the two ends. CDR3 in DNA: TGTGCCAGCAGTGATCGAGGGTTAGGGACTGAAGCTTTCTTT. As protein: CASSDRGLGTEAFF.

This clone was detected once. CDR3 sequence: CASSAGPSGGRRGTGELFF. The CDR3 region has the DNA TGTGCCAGCAGCGCCGGGCCTAGCGGGGGGCGTCGAGGGACCGGGGAGCTGTTTTTT. The V call is TRBV7-6, the J call TRBJ2-2; 11 nucleotides match TRBD2. From germline, CDR1 is SGHVS and CDR2 FNYEAQ. This CDR3 is 19 amino acids long. V shed 5 bases, J shed 5 bases, and the junction held 16 bases outside the gene matches.

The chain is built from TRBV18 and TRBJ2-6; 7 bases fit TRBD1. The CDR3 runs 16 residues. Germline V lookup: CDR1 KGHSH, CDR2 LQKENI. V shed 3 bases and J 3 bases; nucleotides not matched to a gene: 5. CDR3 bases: TGTGCCAGCTCACCCGACAGGGCGGGTGGGGCCAACGTCCTGACTTTC. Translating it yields CASSPDRAGGANVLTF.

CDR3 amino acids: CASSLSGRTEAFF. CDR3 coding DNA: TGTGCCAGCAGCTTATCAGGGCGCACTGAAGCTTTCTTT. This chain links TRBV7-6 with TRBJ1-1; weak D call: TRBD1 (5 bases). V dropped 2 bases and J dropped 4 bases, with 8 bases sitting between them. The CDR3 has 13 residues. CDR1 and CDR2 (germline): SGHVS, FNYEAQ.

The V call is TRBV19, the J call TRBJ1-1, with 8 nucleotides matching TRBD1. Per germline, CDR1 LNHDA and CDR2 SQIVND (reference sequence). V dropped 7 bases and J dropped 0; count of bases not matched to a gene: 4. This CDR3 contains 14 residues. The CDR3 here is CASKGDRLNTEAFF. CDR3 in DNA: TGTGCCAGTAAAGGGGACAGGTTGAACACTGAAGCTTTCTTT.

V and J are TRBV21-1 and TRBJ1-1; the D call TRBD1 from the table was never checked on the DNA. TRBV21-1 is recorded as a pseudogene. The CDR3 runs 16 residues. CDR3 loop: CASSKSLNRGGPEAFF. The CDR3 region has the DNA TGTGCCAGCAGCAAATCCCTCAACAGGGGGGGACCTGAAGCTTTCTTT.

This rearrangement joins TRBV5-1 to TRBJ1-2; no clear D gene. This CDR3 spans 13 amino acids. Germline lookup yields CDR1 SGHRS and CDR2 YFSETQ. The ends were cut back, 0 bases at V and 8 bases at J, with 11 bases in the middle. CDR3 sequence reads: CASSLVGRGGYTF. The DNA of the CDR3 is TGCGCCAGCAGCTTGGTCGGGAGAGGCGGCTACACCTTC.

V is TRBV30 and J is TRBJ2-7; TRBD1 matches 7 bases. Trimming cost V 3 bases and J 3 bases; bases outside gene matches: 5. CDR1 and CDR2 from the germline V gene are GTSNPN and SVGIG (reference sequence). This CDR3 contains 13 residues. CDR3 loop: CAWRSPGGYEQYV. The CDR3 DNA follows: TGTGCCTGGAGGAGTCCAGGGGGCTACGAGCAGTACGTC.

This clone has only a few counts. CDR3 DNA: TGTGCCAGCAGTTCACCGGGACTAGCGGGAAATGAGCAGTTCTTC. Encoded protein: CASSSPGLAGNEQFF. The chain carries TRBV28 and TRBJ2-1; 13 bases fit TRBD2. The CDR3 sequence is 15 residues long. The germline gives CDR1 MDHEN, CDR2 SYDVKM. V was clipped by 4 bases and J by 7 bases; unmatched bases: 4.

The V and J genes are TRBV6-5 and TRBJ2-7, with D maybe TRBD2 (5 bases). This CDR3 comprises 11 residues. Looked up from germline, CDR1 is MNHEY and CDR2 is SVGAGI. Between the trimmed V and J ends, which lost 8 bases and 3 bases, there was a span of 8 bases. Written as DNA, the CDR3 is TGTGCCAGCGAAGGAGGCTACGAGCAGTACTTC. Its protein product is CASEGGYEQYF.

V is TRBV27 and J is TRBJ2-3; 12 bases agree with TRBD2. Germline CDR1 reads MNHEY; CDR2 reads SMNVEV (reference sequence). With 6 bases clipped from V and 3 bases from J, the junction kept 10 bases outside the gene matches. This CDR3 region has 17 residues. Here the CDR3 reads CASRPGRLAGETDTQYF. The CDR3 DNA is TGTGCCAGCAGGCCCGGCAGACTAGCGGGAGAGACAGATACGCAGTATTTT.

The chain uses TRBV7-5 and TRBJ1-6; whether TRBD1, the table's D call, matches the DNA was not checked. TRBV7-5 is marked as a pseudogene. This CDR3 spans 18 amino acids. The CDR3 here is CARSLIQGPASYNSPLHF. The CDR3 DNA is TGTGCCAGAAGCTTAATCCAGGGCCCAGCGAGTTATAATTCACCCCTCCACTTT.

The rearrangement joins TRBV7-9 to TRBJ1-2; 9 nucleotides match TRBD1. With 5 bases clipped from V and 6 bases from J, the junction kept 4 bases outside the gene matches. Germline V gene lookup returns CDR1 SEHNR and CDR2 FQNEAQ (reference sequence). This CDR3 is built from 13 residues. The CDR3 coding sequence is TGTGCCAGCAGCCCACAGGGGGCGAATGGCTACACCTTC. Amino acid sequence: CASSPQGANGYTF. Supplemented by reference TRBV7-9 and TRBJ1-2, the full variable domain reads DTGVSQNPRHKITKRGQNVTFRCDPISEHNRLYWYRQTLGQGPEFLTYFQNEAQLEKSRLLSDRFSAERPKGSFSTLEIQRTEQGDSAMYLCASSPQGANGYTFGSGTRLTVV.